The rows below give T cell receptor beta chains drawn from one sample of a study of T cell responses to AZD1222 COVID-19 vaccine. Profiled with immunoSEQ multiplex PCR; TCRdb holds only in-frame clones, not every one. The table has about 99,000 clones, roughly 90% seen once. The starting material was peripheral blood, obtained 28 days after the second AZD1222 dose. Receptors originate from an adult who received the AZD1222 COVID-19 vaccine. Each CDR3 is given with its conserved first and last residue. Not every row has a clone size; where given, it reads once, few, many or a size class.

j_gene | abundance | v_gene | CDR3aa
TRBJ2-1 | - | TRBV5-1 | CASKQGTSGRDNEQFF
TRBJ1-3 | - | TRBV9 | CASSVAWGSGNTIYF
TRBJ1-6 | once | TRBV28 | CASSPQGLNSPLHF
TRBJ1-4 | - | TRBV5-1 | CASQRMDGDEKLFF
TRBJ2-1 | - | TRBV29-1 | CSSSGANEQFF
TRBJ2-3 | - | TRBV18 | CASSPPDTYTDTQYF
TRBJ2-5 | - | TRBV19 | CASSPGQMQETQYF
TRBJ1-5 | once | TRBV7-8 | CASSLGGDQPQHF
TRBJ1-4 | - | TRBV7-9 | CASSFWAETNEKLFF
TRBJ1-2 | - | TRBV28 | CASSLLTGFGYTF
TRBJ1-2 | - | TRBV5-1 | CASSLNPTGYGYTF
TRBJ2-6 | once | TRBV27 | CASSLKLSAGANVLTF
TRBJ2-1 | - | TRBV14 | CASSRWTSSGSYNEQFF
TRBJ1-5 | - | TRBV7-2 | CASSLARTVPYSNQPQHF
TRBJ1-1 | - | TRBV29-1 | CSVEIGFGEAFF
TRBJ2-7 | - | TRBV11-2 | CASRLPGTGSEQYF
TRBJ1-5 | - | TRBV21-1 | CASSKEGPPGQGDYSNQPQHF